This entry features one T cell receptor (beta chain) sequence. Looked up from germline, CDR1 is SEHNR and CDR2 is FQNEAQ (reference sequence). The CDR3 totals 16 residues. The V segment lost 6 bases and the J segment 7 bases; nucleotides outside the gene matches: 12. Methods used by the authors: The authors estimated nucleated cell counts from reference gene primer amplification. Using immunoSEQ multiplex PCR, the repertoire was profiled, and TCRdb retains in-frame clones only, with some absent. Clonal size and the V and J genes are those of that table, whereas D and trimming came from the DNA. The repertoire consists of almost 200,000 clones, with more than 80% occurring once and the leading ten covering about 8.8%. Enrolled through a virtual design, the participants were between roughly 18 and 90 years of age and came from fewer than 30 US areas. Cohort 3 donors counted as recovered after two negative PCRs, clearance, or resolved symptoms.

This entry is derived from a study of blood T cell repertoires in COVID-19. For the study at large: The United States, Italy and Spain were the sources of the acute and convalescent COVID-19 samples.

The specimen was PBMCs or T cells enriched from blood (not recorded which). This receptor was identified in a woman aged 18-29 years who had recovered from COVID-19. V and J are TRBV7-9 and TRBJ1-4; 9 bases match TRBD1. CDR3: CASSSRAGTGIEKLFF. The CDR3 region has the DNA TGTGCCAGCAGTTCTCGTGCCGGGACAGGGATTGAAAAACTGTTTTTT. Supplemented by reference TRBV7-9 and TRBJ1-4, the full variable domain reads DTGVSQNPRHKITKRGQNVTFRCDPISEHNRLYWYRQTLGQGPEFLTYFQNEAQLEKSRLLSDRFSAERPKGSFSTLEIQRTEQGDSAMYLCASSSRAGTGIEKLFFGSGTQLSVL.